Each of the 12 T cell receptor beta chains below was sequenced from the same sample in a study of T-cell memory formation after mild COVID-19. TCRdb recomputed calls from the 5' RACE reads with MiXCR, one row per CDR3 protein. The table shows about 190,000 distinct CDR3 sequences, with 27% occurring only once. The sample taken for sequencing was PBMCs or a T cell subset sorted from them (not recorded which). The receptors were gathered from an adult woman who had mild COVID-19 (a few samples of this study predate the infection). Cell type and time point are not known.

In DNA, the CDR3 is TGTGCCAGCAGCCCGGGGGTTTCCCGCTACGAGCAGTACTTC. Protein: CASSPGVSRYEQYF. The chain employs TRBV5-4 and TRBJ2-7, with a possible D match to TRBD2 (6 bases). With 4 bases removed from V and 3 bases from J, the gap between germline ends came to 14 bases. The CDR3 contains 14 residues. Germline CDR1 is SGHNT and CDR2 is YYREEE (reference sequence).

This clonotype was picked up a small number of times. The chain employs TRBV3-1 and TRBJ2-5; the match to TRBD2 covers 14 bases. This CDR3 spans 15 amino acids. V gave up 5 bases and J gave up 6 bases; unmatched junction bases: 5. Looked up from germline, CDR1 is LGHDT and CDR2 is YNNKEL (reference sequence). CDR3 in DNA: TGTGCCAGCAGCGAAGGGACTAGCGGGAGTAAGACCCAGTACTTC. The encoded protein is CASSEGTSGSKTQYF.

This clonotype was seen ten or more times. J is TRBJ2-3 and V is TRBV7-6; D not resolved. The CDR3 runs 16 residues. Germline V CDR1 and CDR2: SGHVS, FNYEAQ. V was shortened by 5 bases and J by 4 bases, with 19 bases between the two germline ends. The CDR3 here is CASSPRSNGQADTQYF. CDR3 nucleotide sequence: TGTGCCAGCAGCCCCCGCAGTAACGGTCAGGCAGATACGCAGTATTTT. Full variable domain (missing parts from reference TRBV7-6 and TRBJ2-3): GAGVSQSPRYKVTKRGQDVALRCDPISGHVSLYWYRQALGQGPEFLTYFNYEAQQDKSGLPNDRFSAERPEGSISTLTIQRTEQRDSAMYRCASSPRSNGQADTQYFGPGTRLTVL.

The rearrangement links TRBV20-1 to TRBJ2-1; either TRBD1 or TRBD2 may fit D (5 bases each). Germline assignment: CDR1 DFQATT and CDR2 SNEGSKA (reference sequence). There are 15 residues in the CDR3. The V end lost 3 bases, the J end lost 9 bases, and 21 bases lay between the germline ends. For the CDR3, the DNA is TGCAGTGCTAGTCGAGGTTCGGGGCTTTCTGGTGAGCAGTTCTTC. Translated: CSASRGSGLSGEQFF.

The chain recombines TRBV19 with TRBJ2-5, with 7 positions matching TRBD1. The germline gives CDR1 LNHDA, CDR2 SQIVND (reference sequence). The ends lost 9 bases at V and 3 bases at J; junction bases unmatched: 13. The CDR3 length is 15 residues. CDR3 amino acids: CASSRYRGTEETQYF. In DNA, the CDR3 is TGTGCCAGCTCAAGGTACAGAGGGACAGAAGAGACCCAGTACTTC.

The CDR3 DNA is TGCGCCAGCAGCCTCCCCCAACGAGGGGTTGGCTACACCTTC. Its translation is CASSLPQRGVGYTF. J is TRBJ1-2 and V is TRBV5-1, with D perhaps TRBD1 (5 bases). Germline-derived CDR1 and CDR2 are SGHRS and YFSETQ. The CDR3 sequence is 14 residues long. V lost 4 bases, J lost 7 bases, and 17 bases lay in between. The variable domain in full, completed from reference TRBV5-1 and TRBJ1-2, reads KAGVTQTPRYLIKTRGQQVTLSCSPISGHRSVSWYQQTPGQGLQFLFEYFSETQRNKGNFPGRFSGRQFSNSRSEMNVSTLELGDSALYLCASSLPQRGVGYTFGSGTRLTVV.

As concerns this clonotype: The CDR3 does not end in the conserved phenylalanine or tryptophan, so this is likely a read error. The gene calls are TRBV5-1 and TRBJ2-7; 11 nucleotides match TRBD1. Losses at the gene ends were 4 bases for V and 5 bases for J; bases not matched to a gene: 8. This CDR3 contains 15 residues. Germline V gene sequence: CDR1 SGHRS, CDR2 YFSETQ. CDR3 sequence: CASSTTGTGGDEQYL. The CDR3, as DNA: TGCGCCAGCAGCACAACCGGGACAGGGGGGGACGAGCAGTACTTA.

This clonotype was seen only a few times. The chain carries TRBV4-1 and TRBJ2-7; 7 nucleotides match TRBD1. The trim removed 2 bases at V and 9 bases at J, leaving 7 bases unmatched. The CDR3 consists of 13 residues. CDR1 and CDR2 from the germline V gene are MGHRA and YSYEKL. The CDR3 DNA sequence: TGCGCCAGCAGCCAATATGAGGGGGCTGTGCAGTACTTC. Its translation is CASSQYEGAVQYF.

The chain has TRBV12-3 or TRBV12-4 and TRBJ2-3, with TRBD2 matching 9 bases. The CDR3 sequence is 14 residues long. Trimming at V came to 7 bases and at J to 2 bases, leaving 4 bases not matched to a gene. CDR3 nucleotide sequence: TGTGCCAGCAACCTAGCGGGGTACACAGATACGCAGTATTTT. It yields the protein CASNLAGYTDTQYF.

The rearrangement links TRBV20-1 to TRBJ2-2, with D perhaps TRBD1 (5 bases). This CDR3 spans 14 amino acids. The V gene's germline CDR1 is DFQATT and CDR2 SNEGSKA (reference sequence). Trimming removed 1 base from V and 4 bases from J, with 10 bases in between. The CDR3 nucleotides read TGCAGTGCTAGAGTAGGGGTAATCACCGGGGAGCTGTTTTTT. Translating it yields CSARVGVITGELFF.

The chain links TRBV6-2 or TRBV6-3 to TRBJ2-7; D is possibly TRBD1 (6 bases). Trimming took 0 bases from V and 6 from J, leaving 12 bases between them. Germline loops: CDR1 MNHEY, CDR2 SVGEGT. This CDR3 is built from 14 residues. The CDR3 sequence is CASSYSETGLEQYF. The CDR3 DNA is TGTGCCAGCAGTTACTCCGAGACAGGCCTCGAGCAGTACTTC.

This chain connects TRBV7-2 to TRBJ2-5, with D perhaps TRBD2 (5 bases). V lost 9 bases and J lost 3, with 14 bases in between. The CDR3 consists of 13 residues. Germline V CDR1 and CDR2: SGHTA, FQGNSA. The CDR3 DNA reads TGTGCCAGGGCGTTATCCGGGGAAGAGACCCAGTACTTC. As protein: CARALSGEETQYF.